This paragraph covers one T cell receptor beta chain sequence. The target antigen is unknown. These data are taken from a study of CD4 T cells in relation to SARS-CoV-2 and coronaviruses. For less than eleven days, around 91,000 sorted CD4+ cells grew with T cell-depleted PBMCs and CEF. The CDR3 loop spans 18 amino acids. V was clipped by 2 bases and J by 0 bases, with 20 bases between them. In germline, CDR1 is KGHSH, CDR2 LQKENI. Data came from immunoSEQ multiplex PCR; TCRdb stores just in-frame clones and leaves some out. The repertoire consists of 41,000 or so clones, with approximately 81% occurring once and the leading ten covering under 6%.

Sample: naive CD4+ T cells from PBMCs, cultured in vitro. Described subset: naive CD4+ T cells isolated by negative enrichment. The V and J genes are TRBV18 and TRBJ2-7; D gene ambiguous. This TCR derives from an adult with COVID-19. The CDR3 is CASSPNSPASVPSYEQYF. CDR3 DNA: TGTGCCAGCTCACCAAATTCCCCAGCCTCGGTGCCCTCCTACGAGCAGTACTTC.